This T cell receptor beta chain stems from a study of CD8 T cells in ankylosing spondylitis. The CDR3 covers 12 residues. Trimming shortened V by 5 bases and J by 10 bases, and 12 bases separated the two germline ends. Germline V gives CDR1 DFQATT, CDR2 SNEGSKA (reference sequence). MiXCR, run by TCRdb on the 5' RACE reads, gives a single entry per CDR3 protein. The sample holds about 110,000 distinct CDR3 sequences, approximately 25% seen once. The sequencing input was synovial fluid, either unsorted or a sorted T cell fraction (not recorded which). The receptor comes from a male donor with ankylosing spondylitis. The rearrangement links TRBV20-1 to TRBJ1-6, with no clear D. CDR3 sequence: CSAAGNGSPLHF. DNA for the CDR3: TGCAGTGCTGCGGGCAACGGGTCACCCCTCCACTTT.